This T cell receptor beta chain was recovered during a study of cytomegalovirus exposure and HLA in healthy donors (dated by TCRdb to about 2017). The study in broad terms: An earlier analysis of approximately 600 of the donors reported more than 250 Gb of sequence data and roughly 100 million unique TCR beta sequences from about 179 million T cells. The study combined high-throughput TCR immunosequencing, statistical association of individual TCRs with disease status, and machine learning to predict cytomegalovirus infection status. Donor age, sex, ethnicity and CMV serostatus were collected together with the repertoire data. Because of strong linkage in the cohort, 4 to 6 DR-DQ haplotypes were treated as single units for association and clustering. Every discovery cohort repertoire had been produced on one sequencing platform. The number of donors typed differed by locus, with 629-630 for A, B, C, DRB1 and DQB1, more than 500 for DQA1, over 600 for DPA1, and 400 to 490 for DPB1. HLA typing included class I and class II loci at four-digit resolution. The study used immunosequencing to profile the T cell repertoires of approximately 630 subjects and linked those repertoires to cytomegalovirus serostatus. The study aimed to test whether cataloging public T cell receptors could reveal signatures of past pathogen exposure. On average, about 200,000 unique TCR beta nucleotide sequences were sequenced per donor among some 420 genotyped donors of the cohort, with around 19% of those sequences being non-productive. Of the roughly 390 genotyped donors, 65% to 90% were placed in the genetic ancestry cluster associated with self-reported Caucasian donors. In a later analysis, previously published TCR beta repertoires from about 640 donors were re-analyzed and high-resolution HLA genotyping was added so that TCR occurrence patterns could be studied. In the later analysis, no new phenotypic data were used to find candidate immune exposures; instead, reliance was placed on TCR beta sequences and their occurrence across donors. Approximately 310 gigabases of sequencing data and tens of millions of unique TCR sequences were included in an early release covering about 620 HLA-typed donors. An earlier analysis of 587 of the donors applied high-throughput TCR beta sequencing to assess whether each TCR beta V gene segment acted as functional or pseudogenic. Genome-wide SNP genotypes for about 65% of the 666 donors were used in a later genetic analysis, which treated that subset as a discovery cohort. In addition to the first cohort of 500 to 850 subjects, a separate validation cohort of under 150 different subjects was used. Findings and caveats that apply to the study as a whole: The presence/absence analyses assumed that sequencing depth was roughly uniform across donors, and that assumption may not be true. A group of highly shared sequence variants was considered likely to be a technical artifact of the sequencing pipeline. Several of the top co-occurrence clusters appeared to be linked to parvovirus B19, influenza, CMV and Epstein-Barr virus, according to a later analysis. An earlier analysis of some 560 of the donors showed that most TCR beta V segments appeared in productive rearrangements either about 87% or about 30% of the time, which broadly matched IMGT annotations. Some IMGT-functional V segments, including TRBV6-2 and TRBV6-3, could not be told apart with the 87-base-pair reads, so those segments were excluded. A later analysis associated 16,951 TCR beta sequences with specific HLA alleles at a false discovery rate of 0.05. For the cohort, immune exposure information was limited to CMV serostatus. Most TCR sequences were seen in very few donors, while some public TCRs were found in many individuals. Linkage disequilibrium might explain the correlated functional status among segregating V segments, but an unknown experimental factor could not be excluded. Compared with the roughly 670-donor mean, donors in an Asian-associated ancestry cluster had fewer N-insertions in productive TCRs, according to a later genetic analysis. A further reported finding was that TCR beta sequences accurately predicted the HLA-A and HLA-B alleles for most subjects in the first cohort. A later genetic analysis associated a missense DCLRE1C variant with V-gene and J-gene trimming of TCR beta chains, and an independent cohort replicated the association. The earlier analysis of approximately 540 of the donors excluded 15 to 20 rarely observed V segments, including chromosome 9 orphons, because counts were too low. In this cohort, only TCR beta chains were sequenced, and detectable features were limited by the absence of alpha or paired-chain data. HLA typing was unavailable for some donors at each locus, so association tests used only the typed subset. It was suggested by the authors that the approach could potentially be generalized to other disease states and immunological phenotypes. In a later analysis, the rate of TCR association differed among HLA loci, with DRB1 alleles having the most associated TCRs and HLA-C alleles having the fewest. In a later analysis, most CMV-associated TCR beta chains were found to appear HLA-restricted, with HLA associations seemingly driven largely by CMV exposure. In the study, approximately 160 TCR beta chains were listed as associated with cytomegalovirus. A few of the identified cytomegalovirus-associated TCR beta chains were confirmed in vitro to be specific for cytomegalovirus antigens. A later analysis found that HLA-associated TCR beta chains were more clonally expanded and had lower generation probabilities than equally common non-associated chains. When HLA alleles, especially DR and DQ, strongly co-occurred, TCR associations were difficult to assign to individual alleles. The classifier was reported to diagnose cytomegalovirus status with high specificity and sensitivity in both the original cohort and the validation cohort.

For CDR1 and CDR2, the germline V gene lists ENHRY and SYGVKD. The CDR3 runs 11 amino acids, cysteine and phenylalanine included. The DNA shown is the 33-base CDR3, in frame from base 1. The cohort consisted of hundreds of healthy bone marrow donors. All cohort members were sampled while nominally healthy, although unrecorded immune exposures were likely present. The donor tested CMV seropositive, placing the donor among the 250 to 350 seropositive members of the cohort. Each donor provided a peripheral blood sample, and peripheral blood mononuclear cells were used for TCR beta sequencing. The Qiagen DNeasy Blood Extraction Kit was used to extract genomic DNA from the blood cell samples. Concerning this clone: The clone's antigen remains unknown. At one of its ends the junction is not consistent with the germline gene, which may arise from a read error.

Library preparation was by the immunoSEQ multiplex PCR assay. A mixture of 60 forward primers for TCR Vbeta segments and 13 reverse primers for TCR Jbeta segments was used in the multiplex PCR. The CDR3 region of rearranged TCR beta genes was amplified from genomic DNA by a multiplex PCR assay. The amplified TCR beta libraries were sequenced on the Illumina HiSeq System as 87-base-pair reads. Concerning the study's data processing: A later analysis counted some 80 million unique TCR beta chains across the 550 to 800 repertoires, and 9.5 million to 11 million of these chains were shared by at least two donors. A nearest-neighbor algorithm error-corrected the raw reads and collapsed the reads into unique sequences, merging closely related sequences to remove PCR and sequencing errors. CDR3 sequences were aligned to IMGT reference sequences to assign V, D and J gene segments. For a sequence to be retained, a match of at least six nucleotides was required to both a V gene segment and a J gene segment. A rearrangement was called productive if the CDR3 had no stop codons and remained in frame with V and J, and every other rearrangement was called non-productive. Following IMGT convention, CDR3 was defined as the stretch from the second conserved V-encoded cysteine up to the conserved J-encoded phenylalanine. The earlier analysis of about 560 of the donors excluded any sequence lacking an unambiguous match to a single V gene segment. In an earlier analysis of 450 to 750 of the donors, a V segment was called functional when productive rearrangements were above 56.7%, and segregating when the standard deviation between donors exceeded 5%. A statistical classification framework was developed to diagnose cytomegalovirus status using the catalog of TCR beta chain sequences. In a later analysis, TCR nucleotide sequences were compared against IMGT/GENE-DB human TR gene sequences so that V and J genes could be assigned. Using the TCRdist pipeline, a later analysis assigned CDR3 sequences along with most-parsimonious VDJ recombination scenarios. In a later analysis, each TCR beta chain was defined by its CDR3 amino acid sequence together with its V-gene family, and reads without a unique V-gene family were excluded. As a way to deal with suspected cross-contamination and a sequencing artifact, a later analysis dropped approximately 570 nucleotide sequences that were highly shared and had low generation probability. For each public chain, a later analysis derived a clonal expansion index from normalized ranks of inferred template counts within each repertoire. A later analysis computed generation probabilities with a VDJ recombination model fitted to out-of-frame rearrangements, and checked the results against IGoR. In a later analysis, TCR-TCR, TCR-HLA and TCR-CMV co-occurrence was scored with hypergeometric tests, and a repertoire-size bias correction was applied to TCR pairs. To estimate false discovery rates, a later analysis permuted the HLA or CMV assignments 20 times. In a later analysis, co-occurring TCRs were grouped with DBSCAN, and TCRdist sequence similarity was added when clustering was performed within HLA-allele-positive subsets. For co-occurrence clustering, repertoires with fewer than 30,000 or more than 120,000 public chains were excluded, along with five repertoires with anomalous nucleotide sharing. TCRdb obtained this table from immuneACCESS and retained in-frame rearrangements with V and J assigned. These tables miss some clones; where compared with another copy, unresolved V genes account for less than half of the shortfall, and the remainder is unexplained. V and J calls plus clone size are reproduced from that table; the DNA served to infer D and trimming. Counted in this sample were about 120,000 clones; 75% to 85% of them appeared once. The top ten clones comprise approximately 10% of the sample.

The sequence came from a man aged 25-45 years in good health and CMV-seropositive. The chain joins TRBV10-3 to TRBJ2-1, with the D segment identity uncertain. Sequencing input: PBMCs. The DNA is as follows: TGTGCCATCAGTGAGTCAACCGTCTCGGTCTTC. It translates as CAISESTVSVF.